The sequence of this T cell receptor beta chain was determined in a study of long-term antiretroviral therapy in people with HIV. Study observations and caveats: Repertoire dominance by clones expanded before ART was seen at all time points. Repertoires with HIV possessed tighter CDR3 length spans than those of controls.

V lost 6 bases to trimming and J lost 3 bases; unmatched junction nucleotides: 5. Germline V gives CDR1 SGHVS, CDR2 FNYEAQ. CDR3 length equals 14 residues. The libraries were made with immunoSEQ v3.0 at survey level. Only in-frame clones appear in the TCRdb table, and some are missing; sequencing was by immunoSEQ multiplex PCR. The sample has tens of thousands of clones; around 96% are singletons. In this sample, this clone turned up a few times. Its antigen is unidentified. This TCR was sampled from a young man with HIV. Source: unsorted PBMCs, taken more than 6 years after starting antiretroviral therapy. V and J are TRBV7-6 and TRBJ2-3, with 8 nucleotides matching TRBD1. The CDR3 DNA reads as TGTGCCAGCAGTATGACAGGGGAGACAGATACGCAGTATTTT. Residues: CASSMTGETDTQYF.